Listed below are T cell receptor beta chains from one sample, sequenced in a study of T-cell reconstitution after alpha-beta-depleted transplantation in children. In TCRdb, the PCR reads were re-called with MiXCR into one record per CDR3 protein. The sample gives around 200,000 distinct CDR3 sequences, roughly 8.3% of which show up once; under 40% is in the top ten. Sequenced material: PBMCs, mostly from graft donor cells, taken 360 days after TCRalphabeta/CD19-depleted stem cell transplant. These receptors originate from a male patient aged 2 to 10 who had a stem cell transplant for acute myeloid leukemia, so the T cells may come from the graft donor. Each CDR3 is given with its conserved first and last residue. Fields, in order: J gene, V gene, clone size, D gene, CDR3 DNA, CDR3 protein. D genes are given only for firm matches. Clone size is given for some rows only: seen once, a few or many times, or a class if the clone is expanded.

j_call: TRBJ2-2
v_call: TRBV19
clone_size: .
d_call: .
cdr3_nt: TGTGCCAGGACGTCGGCCGGGGAGCTGTTTTTT
cdr3_aa: CARTSAGELFF

j_call: TRBJ2-5
v_call: TRBV5-1
clone_size: few
d_call: .
cdr3_nt: TGCGCCAGCAGCTTGGAATCGGCAGGGTCTGGTTACTTC
cdr3_aa: CASSLESAGSGYF

j_call: TRBJ2-1
v_call: TRBV29-1
clone_size: many
d_call: TRBD2
cdr3_nt: TGCAGCGCCTACTCGACTAGCGGGAGGGGGTACAATGAGCAGTTCTTC
cdr3_aa: CSAYSTSGRGYNEQFF

j_call: TRBJ2-3
v_call: TRBV18
clone_size: few
d_call: TRBD2
cdr3_nt: TGTGCCAGCTCACCACCCTGGCGGGAGGCCACAGATACGCAGTATTTT
cdr3_aa: CASSPPWREATDTQYF

j_call: TRBJ2-5
v_call: TRBV7-2
clone_size: .
d_call: TRBD2
cdr3_nt: TGTGCCAGCAGCTTAAGCGGGAGAAGGGAGACCCAGTACTTC
cdr3_aa: CASSLSGRRETQYF

j_call: TRBJ2-1
v_call: TRBV19
clone_size: .
d_call: TRBD2
cdr3_nt: TGTGCCAGTAGTATGGCGGGAGGGATCTACAATGAGCAGTTCTTC
cdr3_aa: CASSMAGGIYNEQFF

j_call: TRBJ2-1
v_call: TRBV12-3/TRBV12-4
clone_size: many
d_call: .
cdr3_nt: TGTGCCATCGCGGGGCAGGGAAAATACAATGAGCAGTTCTTC
cdr3_aa: CAIAGQGKYNEQFF

j_call: TRBJ1-4
v_call: TRBV5-1
clone_size: many
d_call: .
cdr3_nt: TGCGCCAGCTGCCCAACGGGCGCTTTTAATGAAAAACTGTTTTTT
cdr3_aa: CASCPTGAFNEKLFF

j_call: TRBJ2-5
v_call: TRBV4-1
clone_size: .
d_call: TRBD2
cdr3_nt: TGCGCCAGCAGCCAAGATAACGGGGGGGCAAAGACCCAGTACTTC
cdr3_aa: CASSQDNGGAKTQYF

j_call: TRBJ1-3
v_call: TRBV12-3/TRBV12-4
clone_size: few
d_call: .
cdr3_nt: TGTGCCAGCAGACTTGAAGGATCTGGAAACACCATATATTTT
cdr3_aa: CASRLEGSGNTIYF

j_call: TRBJ1-1
v_call: TRBV9
clone_size: few
d_call: .
cdr3_nt: TGTGCCAGCAGTTTGACATGGGCGAACACTGAAGCTTTCTTT
cdr3_aa: CASSLTWANTEAFF

j_call: TRBJ1-2
v_call: TRBV29-1
clone_size: .
d_call: .
cdr3_nt: TGCAGCGTTGAAGATAAAGAGGGGAACTATGGCTACACCTTC
cdr3_aa: CSVEDKEGNYGYTF

j_call: TRBJ2-1
v_call: TRBV10-2
clone_size: many
d_call: .
cdr3_nt: TGCGCCAGCAGTGGAGAAGTCTACAATGAGCAGTTCTTC
cdr3_aa: CASSGEVYNEQFF

j_call: TRBJ2-2
v_call: TRBV12-3/TRBV12-4
clone_size: few
d_call: TRBD2
cdr3_nt: TGTGCCAGCAGTTCCGGGACTAGCGGGGGCCCCGGGACCGGGGAGCTGTTTTTT
cdr3_aa: CASSSGTSGGPGTGELFF

j_call: TRBJ2-3
v_call: TRBV5-1
clone_size: .
d_call: TRBD1
cdr3_nt: TGCGCCAGCAGCGCGAAAGGGAGAAGGACAGGGGGCACAGATACGCAGTATTTT
cdr3_aa: CASSAKGRRTGGTDTQYF

j_call: TRBJ2-5
v_call: TRBV7-7
clone_size: few
d_call: .
cdr3_nt: TGTGCTAGCAGCTTAACGTCCGGGTCGGAGACCCAGTACTTC
cdr3_aa: CASSLTSGSETQYF

j_call: TRBJ2-5
v_call: TRBV4-2
clone_size: many
d_call: TRBD2
cdr3_nt: TGTGCCAGCAGCCGGGACTATGTCGGAGAGACCCAGTACTTC
cdr3_aa: CASSRDYVGETQYF

j_call: TRBJ1-4
v_call: TRBV4-2
clone_size: once
d_call: .
cdr3_nt: TGTGCCAGCAGCCCGCGGCGGACTCACGACCGATACGCAACTAATGAAAAACTGTTTTTT
cdr3_aa: CASSPRRTHDRYATNEKLFF